This entry is about one TCR beta chain. What it recognizes is unknown. These data originate in a study of STAT5B mutations in CD4+ large granular lymphocyte leukemia. Study conclusions and caveats: Top patient clones used TRBV06 genes more often: 8/27 versus 2/35 in controls. Roughly a quarter of private leukemic clonotypes occurred rarely in other patients' non-leukemic repertoires.

Profiling relied on immunoSEQ multiplex PCR, and the TCRdb table lists in-frame clones only, not all of them. The sample includes about 33,000 clones, roughly 79% of them seen just once. The CDR3 totals 14 residues. Trimming shortened V by 2 bases and J by 6 bases, and 11 bases separated the two germline ends. In germline, CDR1 is SNHLY, CDR2 FYNNEI. The clonotype was recovered from a human donor in good health. This chain uses TRBV2 with TRBJ2-1, with D perhaps TRBD1 (6 bases). Specimen: CD4+ T cells from blood buffy coats. The CDR3 DNA follows: TGTGCCAGCAGTGAATCCAGGGGCCCCAATGAGCAGTTCTTC. Translation gives CASSESRGPNEQFF. The whole variable domain, filled in from reference TRBV2 and TRBJ2-1, reads EPEVTQTPSHQVTQMGQEVILRCVPISNHLYFYWYRQILGQKVEFLVSFYNNEISEKSEIFDDQFSVERPDGSNFTLKIRSTKLEDSAMYFCASSESRGPNEQFFGPGTRLTVL.